The 26 T cell receptor beta chains presented below share a single source sample, sequenced in a study of OX40 agonist ivuxolimab in advanced cancers. Library preparation used the immunoSEQ multiplex PCR assay. TCRdb took this table from immuneACCESS and kept in-frame rearrangements with V and J called. Such tables lack part of the clones; where checked against another copy, unresolved V genes explain under half of the gap, and the rest is unexplained. The sample table records over 95,000 clones; 85% to 90% of these occur just once. In total, the top ten clones hold 0.79% of the sample. The input for sequencing was CD4+ or CD8+ T cells sorted from blood, taken in a trial of the OX40 agonist ivuxolimab. The origin of the receptors is an adult with an advanced solid tumor such as melanoma, head and neck, liver or kidney cancer.

A single count supports this clone. V gene TRBV4-3 combines with J gene TRBJ2-2, with D unclear. The V and J ends lost 0 bases and 6 bases respectively, with 5 bases between them. The CDR3 sequence is 13 residues long. CDR1 is LGHNA, CDR2 YSLEER, per germline. The CDR3 DNA is TGCGCCAGCAGCCAAGATAGAGCCGGGGAGCTGTTTTTT. Its translation is CASSQDRAGELFF.

The V gene is TRBV6-1, the J gene TRBJ2-1, with TRBD2 identical over 12 bases. J gave up 6 bases and V 4 bases, and 10 bases lay outside the gene matches. In germline, CDR1 is MNHNS, CDR2 SASEGT. The CDR3 contains 17 residues. The CDR3 coding sequence is TGTGCCAGCAGTGGTTCGAAGGGGACTAGCGGGTTCAATGAGCAGTTCTTC. Its protein is CASSGSKGTSGFNEQFF.

The J gene is TRBJ2-7, the V gene TRBV29-1; 8 bases map to TRBD1. CDR3 length equals 13 residues. V lost 6 bases to trimming and J lost 5 bases; unmatched junction nucleotides: 9. Germline V CDR1 and CDR2: SQVTM, ANQGSEA. The CDR3 sequence is CSVNGQGKDEQYF. For the CDR3, the DNA is TGCAGCGTGAACGGACAGGGTAAAGACGAGCAGTACTTC.

Only one count was recorded for this clone. DNA of the CDR3: TGTGCCAGCACCGTGGGAGGGGGGGCAAGGAATGAGCAGTTCTTC. This gives the protein CASTVGGGARNEQFF. The chain carries TRBV28 and TRBJ2-1; tentatively, D is TRBD2 (7 bases). The germline V gene encodes CDR1 MDHEN and CDR2 SYDVKM. Trimming took off 7 bases at V and 7 bases at J, with 20 bases between the two ends. The CDR3 is made up of 15 amino acids.

This rearrangement joins TRBV6-5 to TRBJ1-1; D uncertain. The CDR3 runs to 15 residues. V lost 7 bases and J 2 bases, leaving 17 bases between the germline ends. The germline gives CDR1 MNHEY, CDR2 SVGAGI. The CDR3 sequence is CASTRSPPKNTEAFF. The CDR3 DNA reads as TGTGCCAGCACCCGAAGCCCGCCAAAAAACACTGAAGCTTTCTTT.

The CDR3 reads CASSHSSRGVQYEQYF. The CDR3 DNA reads as TGCGCCAGCAGCCACTCAAGTCGGGGGGTCCAGTACGAGCAGTACTTC. The chain carries TRBV4-3 and TRBJ2-7, with 7 bases matching TRBD2. Germline V gene data show CDR1 as LGHNA and CDR2 as YSLEER. CDR3 size: 16 residues. Unmatched junction bases numbered 12, after V lost 3 bases and J lost 4 bases.

V is TRBV5-8 and J is TRBJ1-5, with a tentative D call TRBD1 (6 bases). Germline lookup yields CDR1 SGHTS and CDR2 YDEGEE. The CDR3 spans 16 residues. V was trimmed by 1 base and J by 6 bases, leaving 17 bases between them. This CDR3 is CASSLLAGGAGQPQHF. In nucleotides, the CDR3 is TGTGCCAGCAGCTTGTTGGCTGGGGGCGCGGGTCAGCCCCAGCATTTT.

The rearrangement uses TRBV7-2 and TRBJ1-3; no clear D gene. This CDR3 has 14 residues. With 1 base removed from V and 0 bases from J, the gap between germline ends came to 4 bases. Germline CDR1 SGHTA, CDR2 FQGNSA. CDR3 DNA sequence: TGTGCCAGCAGCTTAGGGCACTCTGGAAACACCATATATTTT. Protein sequence: CASSLGHSGNTIYF.

This rearrangement joins TRBV19 to TRBJ1-5; TRBD1 matches at 9 bases. The CDR3 runs 14 residues. Trimming at V came to 7 bases and at J to 4 bases, leaving 5 bases not matched to a gene. The germline gives CDR1 LNHDA, CDR2 SQIVND (reference sequence). In DNA, the CDR3 is TGTGCCAGTAATACAGGGGGCCAAAATCAGCCCCAGCATTTT. It is translated as CASNTGGQNQPQHF.

This clone was seen a few times. This chain uses TRBV27 with TRBJ2-6; 7 nucleotides align to TRBD1. The CDR3 has 17 residues. Germline V gene data show CDR1 as MNHEY and CDR2 as SMNVEV (reference sequence). The V gene end was trimmed by 5 bases and the J gene end by 2 bases; junction bases not matched to a gene: 9. CDR3 region: CASSLQGYNTGANVLTF. CDR3 nucleotides: TGTGCCAGCAGTCTACAGGGGTATAATACTGGGGCCAACGTCCTGACTTTC.

The CDR3: CASSLQRETQYF. The CDR3 DNA sequence: TGTGCCAGCAGCTTACAGAGGGAGACCCAGTACTTC. The chain recombines TRBV7-2 with TRBJ2-5; D gene uncertain. V was clipped by 2 bases and J by 5 bases, with 6 bases between them. CDR1 is SGHTA, CDR2 FQGNSA, per germline. This CDR3 spans 12 amino acids.

The genes are TRBV5-1 and TRBJ2-7, with D possibly matching TRBD1 (6 bases). The V end lost 4 bases, the J end lost 0 bases, and 8 bases lay between the germline ends. The CDR3 extends over 13 amino acids. Germline loops: CDR1 SGHRS, CDR2 YFSETQ. CDR3 protein: CASSRDNSYEQYF. The CDR3 region has the DNA TGCGCCAGCAGCAGGGACAACTCCTACGAGCAGTACTTC.

The chain carries TRBV25-1 and TRBJ1-1; possible D gene TRBD1, 5 bases. Germline V gives CDR1 MGHDK, CDR2 SYGVNS. CDR3 length equals 14 residues. Trimming took 5 bases from V and 6 from J, leaving 16 bases between them. The CDR3: CASSPSGYSAEAFF. The CDR3 DNA follows: TGTGCCAGCAGTCCCTCAGGGTATAGCGCTGAAGCTTTCTTT.

The chain uses TRBV10-3 and TRBJ1-2, with a possible D match to TRBD1 (5 bases). With 11 bases removed from V and 8 bases from J, the gap between germline ends came to 18 bases. Per germline, CDR1 ENHRY and CDR2 SYGVKD. The CDR3 loop spans 12 amino acids. This chain's CDR3 is CASTERDGGYTF. In nucleotides, the CDR3 is TGTGCCTCAACGGAGAGGGACGGGGGCTACACCTTC.

The count of this clone is one. The chain has TRBV28 and TRBJ1-1; TRBD1 is a possible D gene (6 bases). Trimming removed 6 bases at V and 4 bases at J, with 15 bases between. CDR3 length: 14 residues. In germline, CDR1 is MDHEN, CDR2 SYDVKM. The CDR3 bases are TGTGCCAGCAGACCTCCCCCCAGGGGCACTGAAGCTTTCTTT. Translated: CASRPPPRGTEAFF.

This clone occurred a few times. The chain carries TRBV7-9 and TRBJ1-5, with D tentatively TRBD1 (6 bases). The CDR3 extends over 14 amino acids. V was trimmed by 1 base and J by 7 bases, leaving 11 bases between them. Germline V gene lookup returns CDR1 SEHNR and CDR2 FQNEAQ (reference sequence). The CDR3: CASSLGQAGQPQHF. CDR3 DNA: TGTGCCAGCAGCTTAGGACAGGCCGGGCAGCCCCAGCATTTT.

J is TRBJ1-1 and V is TRBV19; TRBD1 is a possible D gene (5 bases). Germline V lookup: CDR1 LNHDA, CDR2 SQIVND (reference sequence). V lost 6 bases, J lost 4 bases, and 15 bases lay in between. The CDR3 extends over 14 amino acids. For the CDR3, the DNA is TGTGCCAGTAGGCCTCAGGGTACTGGCACTGAAGCTTTCTTT. Protein sequence: CASRPQGTGTEAFF.

CDR3 coding DNA: TGTGCCAGCTGTAGGGGGGGCCTCACCGATGAGCAGTTCTTC. Residues: CASCRGGLTDEQFF. This chain joins TRBV9 and TRBJ2-1; D perhaps matches TRBD2 (7 bases). Germline CDR1 and CDR2: SGDLS and YYNGEE. CDR3 length equals 14 residues. V lost 7 bases, J lost 8 bases, and 19 bases lay in between.

V gene TRBV4-1 combines with J gene TRBJ1-3, with 8 bases matching TRBD1. Germline lookup yields CDR1 MGHRA and CDR2 YSYEKL. J gave up 8 bases and V 0 bases, and 12 bases lay outside the gene matches. This CDR3 is built from 17 residues. The CDR3 region has the DNA TGCGCCAGCAGCCAAGATAAAGGGACAGGAGAAAGTTACACCATATATTTT. It specifies CASSQDKGTGESYTIYF.

The V call is TRBV28, the J call TRBJ1-5; 11 bases map to TRBD1. The germline CDR1 and CDR2 sequences are MDHEN and SYDVKM. The CDR3 spans 16 residues. Trimming took 6 bases from V and 5 from J; bases not matched to a gene: 9. The CDR3, as DNA: TGTGCCAGCAGACTCTGGGGACAGGGGGAACATCAGCCCCAGCATTTT. Translated, it gives CASRLWGQGEHQPQHF.

The chain recombines TRBV19 with TRBJ2-2; D gene uncertain. CDR1 is LNHDA and CDR2 is SQIVND in the germline V gene (reference sequence). The CDR3 is 14 amino acids. V was cut by 5 bases and J by 1 base, with 8 bases left in between. CDR3 nucleotides: TGTGCCAGTAGTGGGCTGAAGAACACCGGGGAGCTGTTTTTT. This translates into CASSGLKNTGELFF.

The chain employs TRBV11-2 and TRBJ1-1; weak D call: TRBD1 (5 bases). This CDR3 is 13 amino acids long. V shed 5 bases and J shed 4 bases, with 11 bases lying between them. Germline V gives CDR1 SGHAT, CDR2 FQNNGV. The CDR3 sequence: CASSRGGITEAFF. The CDR3 bases are TGTGCCAGCAGCCGCGGGGGAATCACTGAAGCTTTCTTT.

The chain has TRBV5-1 and TRBJ1-1; 7 bases align to TRBD1. V lost 4 bases and J lost 10; bases outside the gene matches: 10. The CDR3 spans 13 residues. CDR1 and CDR2 (germline): SGHRS, YFSETQ. The CDR3 DNA is TGCGCCAGCAGCCTGGGGAACCGGGACAGAGCTTTCTTT. Translation gives CASSLGNRDRAFF.

V usage is TRBV18 and J usage is TRBJ2-1, with TRBD2 as a possible D gene (5 bases). This CDR3 is built from 15 residues. Trimming removed 4 bases from V and 5 bases from J, with 15 bases in between. The germline V gene has CDR1 KGHSH and CDR2 LQKENI. This chain's CDR3 is CASSQAEVRDNEQFF. Written as DNA, the CDR3 is TGTGCCAGCTCACAAGCGGAGGTGAGGGACAATGAGCAGTTCTTC.

Remarks on this clone: At the DNA level, this CDR3 is encoded by other sequences in the same sample as well. This sequence joins TRBV9 and TRBJ2-3; the D is unclear. This CDR3 is built from 14 residues. V was clipped by 0 bases and J by 2 bases, with 7 bases between them. Per the germline V gene, CDR1 is SGDLS and CDR2 is YYNGEE. This CDR3 is CASSVVGYTDTQYF. CDR3 sequence (DNA): TGTGCCAGCAGCGTAGTTGGCTACACAGATACGCAGTATTTT.

The chain employs TRBV5-1 and TRBJ2-2; D remains ambiguous. CDR3 length: 11 amino acids. The V and J ends lost 1 base and 8 bases respectively, with 3 bases between them. Germline V gives CDR1 SGHRS, CDR2 YFSETQ. CDR3 in DNA: TGCGCCAGCAGCTTGTGGGGGGAGCTGTTTTTT. Translating gives CASSLWGELFF.